Given below is one T cell receptor beta chain in context. The antigen remains unidentified. The source of the sample is a study of shared clonotypes between healthy human individuals. The table came from immunoSEQ multiplex PCR; TCRdb's copy has only in-frame clones and leaves some out. The sample consists of 1,400,000 or so clones, around 98.5% of them appearing once. Whole-study results and caveats: The generation probabilities recorded for non-shared clonotypes fell below those of clonotypes shared by all four donors. Read depth was anticipated to influence clonotype sharing among donors.

Sequenced input: naive CD4+ T cells sorted from blood. Subset in this sample: CD45RA+ positively selected. The source of this sequence is a man aged 25-45 years in good health.

DNA of the CDR3: TGCGCCAGCAGTTCCGGACTAGCGGAAGGGGCAAATGAGCAGTTCTTC. Its protein is CASSSGLAEGANEQFF. The genes are TRBV5-1 and TRBJ2-1; TRBD2 matches at 10 bases. V shed 5 bases and J 7 bases; nucleotides not matched to a gene: 12. Germline V lookup: CDR1 SGHRS, CDR2 YFSETQ. The CDR3 totals 16 residues.